One sample yielded the 15 T cell receptor beta chains listed below, sequenced in a study of cytomegalovirus exposure and HLA in healthy donors. Researchers ran the PCR with 60 Vbeta and 13 Jbeta primers. The method was immunoSEQ multiplex PCR; TCRdb's version includes in-frame clones alone and lacks a portion of them. Among approximately 110,000 clones listed, roughly 74% were seen once. Sequencing used PBMCs. These receptors were obtained from a woman in her forties or fifties in good health and CMV-seropositive.

This chain joins TRBV19 and TRBJ1-5; D may be TRBD1 (6 bases). The germline V gene encodes CDR1 LNHDA and CDR2 SQIVND (reference sequence). There are 16 residues in the CDR3. Trimming stripped 5 bases from V and 9 bases from J, with 23 bases between. CDR3: CASSPTPGGAVGPQHF. CDR3 DNA sequence: TGTGCCAGTAGTCCAACCCCGGGGGGGGCCGTGGGGCCCCAGCATTTT.

This clone was seen a single time. This chain uses TRBV6-4 with TRBJ2-1; the D gene is possibly TRBD2 (6 bases). V lost 8 bases, J lost 4 bases, and 18 bases lay in between. From germline, CDR1 is MRHNA and CDR2 SNTAGT. CDR3 size: 15 residues. The CDR3 protein is CASSVGAGTYNEQFF. The CDR3 DNA reads TGTGCCAGCTCGGTCGGGGCAGGGACTTACAATGAGCAGTTCTTC.

This rearrangement joins TRBV6-5 to TRBJ2-7; 9 bases map to TRBD1. CDR3 length equals 14 residues. V trimming: 6 bases; J trimming: 3 bases; junction bases outside the gene matches: 6. Germline loops: CDR1 MNHEY, CDR2 SVGAGI. The CDR3 loop reads CASRVHRGHYEQYF. The CDR3, as DNA: TGTGCCAGCAGAGTCCACAGGGGGCACTACGAGCAGTACTTC.

The chain combines TRBV12-5 with TRBJ2-3; 7 bases agree with TRBD1. With V trimmed by 7 bases and J by 2 bases, 9 bases remained unmatched. Germline CDR1 is LGHNT and CDR2 is FRNRAP. The CDR3 loop spans 15 amino acids. The DNA for the CDR3 is TGTGCTAGTGCCGAGGGGGCCCTATCCACAGATACGCAGTATTTT. Translating it yields CASAEGALSTDTQYF.

This clone was seen only once. The chain uses TRBV5-1 and TRBJ2-5, with D perhaps matching TRBD1 (5 bases). The closer fit of TRBJ2-7 to the DNA end suggests the J call may be wrong. CDR1 SGHRS and CDR2 YFSETQ come from the germline V gene. This CDR3 region has 18 residues. CDR3 in amino acids: CASSLAREGSLGHYEQYF. The CDR3 region has the DNA TGCGCCAGCAGCTTGGCCAGGGAAGGCAGCCTTGGCCACTACGAGCAGTACTTC.

This clone came up once. The chain links TRBV10-1 to TRBJ1-1; no clear D. V lost 0 bases to trimming and J lost 1 base, with 9 bases between them. CDR1 WNHNN and CDR2 SYGVQD come from the germline V gene (reference sequence). The length of the CDR3 is 15 residues. The CDR3 DNA follows: TGCGCCAGCAGTGAGTCACGGGGAGGGAACACTGAAGCTTTCTTT. Protein sequence: CASSESRGGNTEAFF.

The V call is TRBV10-3, the J call TRBJ1-3; D is possibly TRBD1 (5 bases). The CDR3 consists of 14 residues. The germline gives CDR1 ENHRY, CDR2 SYGVKD. Trimming took 2 bases from V and 1 from J, leaving 6 bases between them. CDR3 in DNA: TGTGCCATCAGTGAGCCAGGGTCTGGAAACACCATATATTTT. It codes for CAISEPGSGNTIYF.

This sequence joins TRBV11-2 and TRBJ1-2; 9 nucleotides align to TRBD1. The CDR3 covers 18 residues. V dropped 1 base and J dropped 9; count of bases not matched to a gene: 18. Germline values: CDR1 SGHAT, CDR2 FQNNGV. The CDR3 nucleotides read TGTGCCAGCAGCTTAGCCGGGACAGGGCAAATCAGGGTGAAGAGCTACACCTTC. Translated, it gives CASSLAGTGQIRVKSYTF.

As concerns this clone: Different DNA sequences within this sample yield the same CDR3. V and J are TRBV7-9 and TRBJ1-5; 9 bases are a match to TRBD1. CDR1 is SEHNR and CDR2 is FQNEAQ in the germline V gene (reference sequence). With 5 bases clipped from V and 7 bases from J, the junction kept 6 bases outside the gene matches. CDR3 length equals 14 residues. The CDR3 coding sequence is TGTGCCAGCAGCCCACAGGGGGCCGGACAGCCCCAGCATTTT. It is translated as CASSPQGAGQPQHF.

The chain combines TRBV7-6 with TRBJ1-6; D not certain. Trimming removed 2 bases from V and 10 bases from J, with 21 bases in between. In germline, CDR1 is SGHVS, CDR2 FNYEAQ. The CDR3 runs to 17 residues. The CDR3 sequence: CASSLSGRLSLQSPLHF. As DNA, the CDR3 is TGTGCCAGCAGCTTATCGGGAAGATTGTCCCTCCAATCACCCCTCCACTTT.

A few counts support this clone. This chain uses TRBV11-2 with TRBJ1-2, with D possibly being TRBD1 (5 bases). The CDR3 totals 16 residues. V dropped 5 bases and J dropped 8 bases, with 24 bases sitting between them. Germline loops: CDR1 SGHAT, CDR2 FQNNGV. The CDR3 region is CASSPSGAGALEGYTF. The CDR3 nucleotides read TGTGCCAGCAGCCCATCCGGGGCGGGAGCTTTAGAGGGCTACACCTTC.

V is TRBV4-1 and J is TRBJ1-5; D may be TRBD1 (5 bases). This CDR3 spans 15 amino acids. Between the trimmed V and J ends, which lost 4 bases and 4 bases, there was a span of 14 bases. Germline CDR1 and CDR2: MGHRA and YSYEKL. CDR3 bases: TGCGCCAGCAGCCCTCAGGGAATCCCAAATCAGCCCCAGCATTTT. Translation: CASSPQGIPNQPQHF.

This clone was counted only a few times. The chain recombines TRBV5-1 with TRBJ2-7; D possibly corresponds to TRBD1 (6 bases). The germline gives CDR1 SGHRS, CDR2 YFSETQ. Trimming shortened V by 3 bases and J by 2 bases, and 12 bases separated the two germline ends. The CDR3 length is 14 residues. Here the CDR3 DNA reads TGCGCCAGCAGCTGGCAAGGACAGCCCTACGAGCAGTACTTC. Translating it yields CASSWQGQPYEQYF.

J is TRBJ2-1 and V is TRBV19, with D hard to call. Germline loops: CDR1 LNHDA, CDR2 SQIVND (reference sequence). CDR3 size: 12 residues. Deletions cut 5 bases from V and 4 bases from J, with 6 bases between. As DNA, the CDR3 is TGTGCCAGTAGTCCTCAGTACAATGAGCAGTTCTTC. Its protein is CASSPQYNEQFF.

The gene calls are TRBV5-1 and TRBJ2-5; a possible D gene is TRBD1 (7 bases). Trimming stripped 10 bases from V and 3 bases from J, with 16 bases between. The CDR3 length is 13 residues. CDR1 SGHRS and CDR2 YFSETQ come from the germline V gene. CDR3 residues: CASGDSQEETQYF. CDR3 nucleotide sequence: TGCGCCTCGGGGGACAGCCAAGAAGAGACCCAGTACTTC.